These 21 T cell receptor beta chains came from one sample sequenced in a study of blood T cell repertoires in COVID-19. The repertoire was sequenced with immunoSEQ multiplex PCR; TCRdb's copy has only in-frame clones and lacks some. Seen here are about 210,000 clones, 89% observed once, and the top ten hold about 5%. Sequencing was done on a sample of peripheral blood. The receptor set was obtained from a woman aged 35 to 49 with acute or convalescent COVID-19.

V usage is TRBV6-5 and J usage is TRBJ1-1; perhaps TRBD1 as D (6 bases). V was clipped by 7 bases and J by 3 bases, with 12 bases between them. The CDR3 spans 13 residues. Germline loops: CDR1 MNHEY, CDR2 SVGAGI. CDR3 in DNA: TGTGCCAGCACGGGGGGCCGTCACACTGAAGCTTTCTTT. It codes for CASTGGRHTEAFF.

The rearrangement links TRBV6-1 to TRBJ1-2, with 10 bases lining up with TRBD1. This CDR3 is 16 amino acids long. Germline values: CDR1 MNHNS, CDR2 SASEGT. V was pared by 0 bases and J by 6 bases, with 7 bases of the junction left unmatched. CDR3 loop: CASSEAKDRGFDGYTF. DNA for the CDR3: TGTGCCAGCAGTGAAGCGAAGGACAGGGGGTTCGATGGCTACACCTTC.

The chain uses TRBV2 and TRBJ2-5; D not certain. The CDR3 runs 12 residues. Germline lookup yields CDR1 SNHLY and CDR2 FYNNEI. Trimming left V 5 bases short and J 2 bases short, with 6 bases between. The CDR3 region is CASSWPQETQYF. The DNA of the CDR3 is TGTGCCAGCAGTTGGCCTCAAGAGACCCAGTACTTC. The variable domain in full, with the rest retrieved from reference TRBV2 and TRBJ2-5, is EPEVTQTPSHQVTQMGQEVILRCVPISNHLYFYWYRQILGQKVEFLVSFYNNEISEKSEIFDDQFSVERPDGSNFTLKIRSTKLEDSAMYFCASSWPQETQYFGPGTRLLVL.

In regard to this clone: This sample also contains other DNA sequences that code for the same CDR3. V gene TRBV30 combines with J gene TRBJ1-2; the D is unclear. Between the trimmed V and J ends, which lost 5 bases and 0 bases, there was a span of 4 bases. Germline V gene lookup returns CDR1 GTSNPN and CDR2 SVGIG (reference sequence). There are 11 residues in the CDR3. CDR3 loop: CAWSSNYGYTF. The CDR3 nucleotides read TGTGCCTGGTCTTCTAACTATGGCTACACCTTC.

The genes are TRBV7-9 and TRBJ1-6; TRBD1 matches at 10 bases. CDR3 size: 16 residues. Trimming cost V 4 bases and J 6 bases; bases outside gene matches: 6. Germline-derived CDR1 and CDR2 are SEHNR and FQNEAQ (reference sequence). The CDR3 protein is CASSSDRGPLNSPLHF. For the CDR3, the DNA is TGTGCCAGCAGCTCCGACAGGGGGCCACTTAATTCACCCCTCCACTTT. The full variable domain, rest sourced from reference TRBV7-9 and TRBJ1-6, is DTGVSQNPRHKITKRGQNVTFRCDPISEHNRLYWYRQTLGQGPEFLTYFQNEAQLEKSRLLSDRFSAERPKGSFSTLEIQRTEQGDSAMYLCASSSDRGPLNSPLHFGNGTRLTVT.

This clone was counted once. The chain has TRBV5-1 and TRBJ2-3, with 8 bases identical to TRBD1. Germline V gene data show CDR1 as SGHRS and CDR2 as YFSETQ. V dropped 4 bases and J dropped 4; count of bases not matched to a gene: 5. This CDR3 has 14 amino acids. CDR3 sequence reads: CASSTRTGPDTQYF. CDR3 DNA: TGCGCCAGCAGCACTAGGACAGGGCCAGATACGCAGTATTTT.

The chain recombines TRBV2 with TRBJ1-1, with 8 positions matching TRBD1. Germline V gene sequence: CDR1 SNHLY, CDR2 FYNNEI. CDR3 length equals 14 residues. Losses at the gene ends were 6 bases for V and 5 bases for J; bases not matched to a gene: 8. The CDR3 protein is CASRIRGLGTEAFF. As DNA, the CDR3 is TGTGCCAGCAGGATCAGGGGGCTAGGGACTGAAGCTTTCTTT.

The chain links TRBV5-1 to TRBJ1-1; 7 positions agree with TRBD1. The CDR3 has 13 amino acids. With V trimmed by 9 bases and J by 4 bases, 9 bases remained unmatched. CDR1 and CDR2 (germline): SGHRS, YFSETQ. The DNA for the CDR3 is TGCGCCACCCAGGGGGAGTCGGGCACTGAAGCTTTCTTT. Its translation: CATQGESGTEAFF. Together with reference TRBV5-1 and TRBJ1-1, the CDR3 gives the full variable domain: KAGVTQTPRYLIKTRGQQVTLSCSPISGHRSVSWYQQTPGQGLQFLFEYFSETQRNKGNFPGRFSGRQFSNSRSEMNVSTLELGDSALYLCATQGESGTEAFFGQGTRLTVV.

Of note for this clone: The same CDR3 can be traced to other DNA sequences in this sample. The chain combines TRBV7-9 with TRBJ1-1, with D unresolved. Germline CDR1 and CDR2: SEHNR and FQNEAQ (reference sequence). Trimming cost V 3 bases and J 2 bases, with 10 bases left between them. The CDR3 covers 14 residues. The CDR3 sequence is CASSLTGLNTEAFF. The CDR3 DNA sequence: TGTGCCAGCAGCTTGACCGGGTTAAACACTGAAGCTTTCTTT.

The V and J genes are TRBV6-5 and TRBJ1-3; 7 positions agree with TRBD1. CDR1 MNHEY and CDR2 SVGAGI come from the germline V gene. The CDR3 has 14 amino acids. V trimming: 6 bases; J trimming: 2 bases; junction bases outside the gene matches: 4. The CDR3 spells CASSSRGAGNTIYF. The DNA of the CDR3 is TGTGCCAGCAGCTCCAGGGGGGCTGGAAACACCATATATTTT.

This chain uses TRBV25-1 with TRBJ1-2; D remains ambiguous. Trimming took off 3 bases at V and 6 bases at J, with 14 bases between the two ends. Germline lookup yields CDR1 MGHDK and CDR2 SYGVNS. The CDR3 loop spans 14 amino acids. The DNA for the CDR3 is TGTGCCAGCAGTGAGCAGGAAGTGTTTAATGGCTACACCTTC. Its protein product is CASSEQEVFNGYTF.

The V and J genes are TRBV2 and TRBJ2-7; 8 bases are shared with TRBD2. After removal of 1 base from V and 5 bases from J, the junction contained 4 bases not matched to a gene. CDR3 length equals 14 residues. Germline values: CDR1 SNHLY, CDR2 FYNNEI. The CDR3 loop reads CASSEGQRGNEQYV. CDR3 DNA: TGTGCCAGCAGTGAAGGGCAGCGGGGGAACGAGCAGTACGTC.

This chain connects TRBV10-3 to TRBJ1-1; TRBD1 might be the D (6 bases). This CDR3 spans 13 amino acids. Germline lookup yields CDR1 ENHRY and CDR2 SYGVKD. The germline V and J ends were trimmed by 5 bases and 5 bases, with 12 bases remaining between them. The CDR3, as DNA: TGTGCCATCAGTTCACAGGGAGGGACTGAAGCTTTCTTT. This encodes CAISSQGGTEAFF.

V is TRBV12-3 or TRBV12-4 and J is TRBJ1-2; D is ambiguous. V lost 6 bases and J lost 8, with 16 bases in between. The CDR3 is 13 amino acids. The CDR3 sequence: CASSNLIVEGYTF. The CDR3 coding sequence is TGTGCCAGCAGCAACCTAATCGTGGAGGGCTACACCTTC.

V is TRBV3-1 (or the pseudogene TRBV3-2) and J is TRBJ2-2, with TRBD1 matching over 8 bases. CDR3 length: 14 amino acids. CDR1 is LGHDT, CDR2 YNNKEL, per germline (reference sequence). The V gene end was trimmed by 4 bases and the J gene end by 6 bases; junction bases not matched to a gene: 4. The CDR3: CASSPLDRAGELFF. CDR3 nucleotide sequence: TGTGCCAGCAGCCCGCTGGACAGGGCCGGGGAGCTGTTTTTT.

The rearrangement links TRBV7-6 to TRBJ2-2; 7 bases line up with TRBD1. The junction had 18 bases not matched to a gene; V was cut back by 4 bases and J by 4 bases. Germline assignment: CDR1 SGHVS and CDR2 FNYEAQ. This CDR3 comprises 19 residues. The CDR3, as DNA: TGTGCCAGCAGCTCAAACCCCAGGAAAGGGGGCACCGGCACCGGGGAGCTGTTTTTT. Translated, it gives CASSSNPRKGGTGTGELFF.

The rearrangement uses TRBV7-2 and TRBJ2-3, with 9 bases lining up with TRBD2. The CDR3 contains 13 residues. J was trimmed by 6 bases and V by 4 bases; bases with no gene match: 2. Germline V gives CDR1 SGHTA, CDR2 FQGNSA. The DNA of the CDR3 is TGTGCCAGCAGCTACGGACTAGCGGATACGCAGTATTTT. Protein sequence: CASSYGLADTQYF.

The genes are TRBV29-1 and TRBJ2-3, with 13 bases matching TRBD2. The V gene's germline CDR1 is SQVTM and CDR2 ANQGSEA. The CDR3 is made up of 19 amino acids. Trimming took 0 bases from V and 4 from J; bases not matched to a gene: 13. The CDR3 loop reads CSVEDGGLAGAVQADTQYF. For the CDR3, the DNA is TGCAGCGTTGAAGATGGAGGACTAGCGGGGGCCGTCCAGGCAGATACGCAGTATTTT.

V and J are TRBV12-3 or TRBV12-4 and TRBJ1-2; no firm D call. This CDR3 contains 13 residues. V lost 3 bases and J lost 8, with 13 bases in between. CDR3 in amino acids: CASSFYLVRGYTF. DNA of the CDR3: TGTGCCAGCAGTTTTTACCTAGTAAGGGGCTACACCTTC.

This sequence joins TRBV2 and TRBJ1-3; D is possibly TRBD1 (6 bases). CDR1 SNHLY and CDR2 FYNNEI come from the germline V gene. CDR3 length: 14 amino acids. Trimming took off 4 bases at V and 3 bases at J, with 10 bases between the two ends. In nucleotides, the CDR3 is TGTGCCAGCAGTGCTAACAGGGATGGAAACACCATATATTTT. Residues: CASSANRDGNTIYF.

The chain is built from TRBV5-1 and TRBJ2-5; tentatively, D is TRBD2 (6 bases). Germline V CDR1 and CDR2: SGHRS, YFSETQ. This CDR3 comprises 15 residues. Trimming took off 2 bases at V and 4 bases at J, with 15 bases between the two ends. DNA of the CDR3: TGCGCCAGCAGCTTTCACGGGGGTAGCGGAGAGACCCAGTACTTC. This sequence encodes CASSFHGGSGETQYF.